This T cell receptor beta chain was captured by sequencing in a study of T cell changes during pregnancy in multiple sclerosis. The CDR3 length is 16 residues. V was pared by 4 bases and J by 2 bases, with 5 bases of the junction left unmatched. Germline V gene sequence: CDR1 MDHEN, CDR2 SYDVKM. Clones were read by immunoSEQ multiplex PCR, and TCRdb kept only the in-frame ones, dropping some. The profile shows tens of thousands of clones, 88% of them singletons. J is TRBJ2-7 and V is TRBV28, with 13 bases lining up with TRBD2. The specimen comprised peripheral blood, sampled in the first trimester of pregnancy. This receptor was identified in a female donor in good health, enrolled as a control in a pregnancy study. The CDR3 region is CASSSPTSGRAYEQYF. Written as DNA, the CDR3 is TGTGCCAGCAGTTCCCCCACTAGCGGGAGGGCCTACGAGCAGTACTTC.